This paragraph covers one TCR beta chain sequence. Its cognate antigen is unknown. CDR3 size: 14 residues. Germline values: CDR1 SGDLS, CDR2 YYNGEE. The V end was cut by 4 bases, the J end by 5 bases, with 15 bases between. Repertoires were generated with immunoSEQ multiplex PCR, while TCRdb's copy carries only in-frame clones and drops some. The table records tens of thousands of clones, around 91% of them present only once. This record comes from a study of graft-versus-host responses after intestinal transplantation. General study findings and limits: Recipient-marrow GvH clones were detected, some having first appeared in ileum or blood.

The TCR originated in a human donor who received an intestinal transplant. Sequenced material: unstimulated CD8+ T cells sorted from spleen or lymph node cells, taken before intestinal transplant. V and J are TRBV9 and TRBJ1-1; D gene uncertain. The CDR3 here is CASSPPGVGTEAFF. The CDR3 nucleotides are TGTGCCAGCAGCCCCCCCGGGGTCGGTACTGAAGCTTTCTTT. Full variable domain (missing parts from reference TRBV9 and TRBJ1-1): DSGVTQTPKHLITATGQRVTLRCSPRSGDLSVYWYQQSLDQGLQFLIQYYNGEERAKGNILERFSAQQFPDLHSELNLSSLELGDSALYFCASSPPGVGTEAFFGQGTRLTVV.